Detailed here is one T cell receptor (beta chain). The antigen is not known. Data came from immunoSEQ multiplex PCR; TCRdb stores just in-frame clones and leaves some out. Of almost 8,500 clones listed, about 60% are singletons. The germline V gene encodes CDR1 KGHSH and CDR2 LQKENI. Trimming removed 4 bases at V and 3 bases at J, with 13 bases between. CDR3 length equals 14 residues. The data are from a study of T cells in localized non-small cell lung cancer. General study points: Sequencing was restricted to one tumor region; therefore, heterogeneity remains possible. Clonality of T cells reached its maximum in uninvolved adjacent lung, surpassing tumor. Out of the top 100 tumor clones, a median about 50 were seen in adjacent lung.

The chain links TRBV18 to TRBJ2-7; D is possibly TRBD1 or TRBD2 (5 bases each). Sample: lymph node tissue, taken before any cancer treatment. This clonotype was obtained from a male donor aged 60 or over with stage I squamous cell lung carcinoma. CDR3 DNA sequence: TGTGCCAGCTCACAGGCGAGTGGGGGCTACGAGCAGTACTTC. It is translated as CASSQASGGYEQYF.